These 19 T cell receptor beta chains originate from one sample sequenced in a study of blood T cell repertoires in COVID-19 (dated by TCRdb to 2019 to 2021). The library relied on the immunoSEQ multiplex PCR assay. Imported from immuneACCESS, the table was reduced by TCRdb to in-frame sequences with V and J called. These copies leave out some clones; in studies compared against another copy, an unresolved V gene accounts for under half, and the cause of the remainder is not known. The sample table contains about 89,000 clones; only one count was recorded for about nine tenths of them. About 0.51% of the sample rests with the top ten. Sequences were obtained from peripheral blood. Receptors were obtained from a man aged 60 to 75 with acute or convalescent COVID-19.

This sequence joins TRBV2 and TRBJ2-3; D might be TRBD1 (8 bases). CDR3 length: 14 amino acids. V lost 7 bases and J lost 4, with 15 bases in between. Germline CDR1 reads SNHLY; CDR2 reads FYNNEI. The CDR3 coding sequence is TGTGCCAGCAAGCGGGACAGGCAGGCAGATACGCAGTATTTT. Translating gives CASKRDRQADTQYF.

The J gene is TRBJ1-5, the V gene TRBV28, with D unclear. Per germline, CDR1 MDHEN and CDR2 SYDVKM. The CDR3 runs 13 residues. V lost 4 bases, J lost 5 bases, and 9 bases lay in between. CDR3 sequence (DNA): TGTGCCAGCAGTTCCGGGGTGGATCAGCCCCAGCATTTT. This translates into CASSSGVDQPQHF.

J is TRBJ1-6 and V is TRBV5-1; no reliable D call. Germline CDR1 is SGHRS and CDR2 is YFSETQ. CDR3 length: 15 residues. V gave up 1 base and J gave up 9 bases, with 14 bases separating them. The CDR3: CASSLSGSNRSPLHF. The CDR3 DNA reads TGCGCCAGCAGCTTGTCAGGCTCAAATCGTTCACCCCTCCACTTT.

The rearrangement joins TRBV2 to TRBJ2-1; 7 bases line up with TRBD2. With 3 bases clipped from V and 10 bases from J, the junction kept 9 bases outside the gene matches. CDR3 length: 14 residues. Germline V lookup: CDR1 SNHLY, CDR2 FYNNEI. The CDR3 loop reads CASSEGEGREEQFF. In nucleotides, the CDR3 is TGTGCCAGCAGTGAGGGGGAGGGGCGTGAAGAGCAGTTCTTC.

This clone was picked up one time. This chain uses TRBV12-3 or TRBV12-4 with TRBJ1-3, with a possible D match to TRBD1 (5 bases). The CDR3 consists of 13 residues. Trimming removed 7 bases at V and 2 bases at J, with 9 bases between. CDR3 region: CASKQAAGNTIYF. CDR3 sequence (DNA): TGTGCCAGCAAACAGGCAGCTGGAAACACCATATATTTT.

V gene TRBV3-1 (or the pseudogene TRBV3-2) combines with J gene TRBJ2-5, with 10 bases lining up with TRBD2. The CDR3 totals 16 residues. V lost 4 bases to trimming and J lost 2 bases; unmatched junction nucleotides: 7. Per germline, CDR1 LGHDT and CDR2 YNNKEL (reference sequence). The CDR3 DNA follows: TGTGCCAGCAGCCGCCGGACTAGCGGAGGACAAGAGACCCAGTACTTC. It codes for CASSRRTSGGQETQYF.

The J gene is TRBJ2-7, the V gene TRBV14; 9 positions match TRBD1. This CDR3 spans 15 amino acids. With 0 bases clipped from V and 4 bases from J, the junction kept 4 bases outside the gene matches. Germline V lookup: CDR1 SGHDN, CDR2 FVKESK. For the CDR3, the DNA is TGTGCCAGCAGCCAAGATGGCGACAGGGGGTACGAGCAGTACTTC. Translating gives CASSQDGDRGYEQYF.

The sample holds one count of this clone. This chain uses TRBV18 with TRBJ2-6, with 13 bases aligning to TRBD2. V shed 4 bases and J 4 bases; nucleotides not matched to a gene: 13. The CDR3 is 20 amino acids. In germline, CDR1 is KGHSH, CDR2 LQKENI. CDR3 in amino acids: CASSRPGLAGPKGGANVLTF. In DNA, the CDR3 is TGTGCCAGCTCACGACCGGGACTAGCGGGACCGAAGGGGGGGGCCAACGTCCTGACTTTC.

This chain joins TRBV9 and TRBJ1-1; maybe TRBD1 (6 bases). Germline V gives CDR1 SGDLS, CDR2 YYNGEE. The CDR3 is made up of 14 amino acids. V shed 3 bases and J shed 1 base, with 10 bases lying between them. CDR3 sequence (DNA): TGTGCCAGCAGCGAGGGGGTCGGGAACACTGAAGCTTTCTTT. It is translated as CASSEGVGNTEAFF.

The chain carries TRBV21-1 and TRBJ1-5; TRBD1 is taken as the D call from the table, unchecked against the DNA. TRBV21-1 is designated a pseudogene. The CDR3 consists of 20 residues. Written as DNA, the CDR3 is TGTGCCAGCAGCAAGGAGCCAGGGGGCGAAACGGTTGGTCCCAATCAGCCCCAGCATTTT. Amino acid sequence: CASSKEPGGETVGPNQPQHF.

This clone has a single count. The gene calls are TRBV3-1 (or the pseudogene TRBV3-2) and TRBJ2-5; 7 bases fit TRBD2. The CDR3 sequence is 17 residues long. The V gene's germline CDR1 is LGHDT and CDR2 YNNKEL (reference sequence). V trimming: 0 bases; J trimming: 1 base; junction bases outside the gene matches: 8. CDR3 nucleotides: TGTGCCAGCAGCCAAGATCGTTTACGGGGGGTCCAAGAGACCCAGTACTTC. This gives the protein CASSQDRLRGVQETQYF.

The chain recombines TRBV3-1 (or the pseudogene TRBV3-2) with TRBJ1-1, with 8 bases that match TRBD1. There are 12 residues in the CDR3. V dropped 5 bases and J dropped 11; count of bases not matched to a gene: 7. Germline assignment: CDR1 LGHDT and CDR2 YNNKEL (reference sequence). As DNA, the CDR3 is TGTGCCAGCAGCTTACCAGGGGGCGAGGCTTTCTTT. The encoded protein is CASSLPGGEAFF.

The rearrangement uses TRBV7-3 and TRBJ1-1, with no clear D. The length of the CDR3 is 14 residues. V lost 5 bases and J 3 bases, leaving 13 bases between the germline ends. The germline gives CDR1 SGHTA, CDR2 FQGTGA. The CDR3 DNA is TGTGCCAGCAGCCCAGATGCCGCTCACACTGAAGCTTTCTTT. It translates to CASSPDAAHTEAFF.

CDR3 nucleotides: TGTGCCAGCAGCAGACAGGGGGCCGGGGATCAGCCCCAGCATTTT. This encodes CASSRQGAGDQPQHF. V usage is TRBV27 and J usage is TRBJ1-5; 10 nucleotides align to TRBD1. The CDR3 has 15 amino acids. V shed 6 bases, J shed 5 bases, and the junction held 7 bases outside the gene matches. The germline gives CDR1 MNHEY, CDR2 SMNVEV (reference sequence).

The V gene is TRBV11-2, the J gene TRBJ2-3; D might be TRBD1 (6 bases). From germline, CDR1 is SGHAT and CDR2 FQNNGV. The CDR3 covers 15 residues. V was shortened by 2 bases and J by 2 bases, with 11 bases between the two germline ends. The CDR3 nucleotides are TGTGCCAGCAGCTTACAGGGGCAAAACACAGATACGCAGTATTTT. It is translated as CASSLQGQNTDTQYF.

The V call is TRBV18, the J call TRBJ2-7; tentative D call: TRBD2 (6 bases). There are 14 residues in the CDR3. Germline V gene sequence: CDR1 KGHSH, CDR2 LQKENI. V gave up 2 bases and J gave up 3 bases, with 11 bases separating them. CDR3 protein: CASSPGGTGYEQYF. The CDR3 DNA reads TGTGCCAGCTCACCAGGCGGGACGGGCTACGAGCAGTACTTC.

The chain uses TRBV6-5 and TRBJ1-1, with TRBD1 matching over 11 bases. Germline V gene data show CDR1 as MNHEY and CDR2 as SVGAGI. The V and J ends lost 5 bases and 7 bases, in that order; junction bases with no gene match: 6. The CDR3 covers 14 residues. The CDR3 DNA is TGTGCCAGCAGTCCTGGGACAGGGGGGAATGAAGCTTTCTTT. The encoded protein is CASSPGTGGNEAFF.

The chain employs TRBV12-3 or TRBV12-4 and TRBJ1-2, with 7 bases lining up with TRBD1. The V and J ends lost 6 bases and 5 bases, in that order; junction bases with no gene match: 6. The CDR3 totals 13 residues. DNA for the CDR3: TGTGCCAGCAGCCATGGGACAGCGTATGGCTACACCTTC. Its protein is CASSHGTAYGYTF.

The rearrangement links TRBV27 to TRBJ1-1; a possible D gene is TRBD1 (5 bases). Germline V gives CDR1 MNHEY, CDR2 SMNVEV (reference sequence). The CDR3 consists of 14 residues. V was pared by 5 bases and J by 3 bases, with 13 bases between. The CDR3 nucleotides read TGTGCCAGCAGTCAAGGGGTATGGGACACTGAAGCTTTCTTT. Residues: CASSQGVWDTEAFF.